This T cell receptor beta chain was observed in a study of Ad26.COV2.S vaccination and SARS-CoV-2 variants. Some clones are missing from TCRdb's copy, which holds only in-frame ones; the method was immunoSEQ multiplex PCR. This sample has 300,000 to 400,000 clones, with approximately 80% found just once. V was pared by 10 bases and J by 4 bases, with 19 bases between. CDR1 and CDR2 from the germline V gene are MNHNY and SVGAGI (reference sequence). CDR3 size: 14 residues. Notes on this clone: No antigen is known for it.

Specified treatment: roughly 19 received Ad26.COV2.S at low or high dose, single or two shots; several received placebo; per-sample allocation not given. Sampling was done on day 63 after the first vaccine or placebo injection. Immunization relied on an Ad26 vector, which expressed Wuhan-strain SARS-CoV-2 spike. Study-wide results and caveats: Vaccinated individuals (as opposed to placebo recipients) had higher spike-specific TCR breadth. Breadth of non-spike TCRs did not differ between vaccinees and placebo recipients. Estimates derived from TCR breadth and depth analyses may have underestimated total T cell responses.

The source is a person between 18 and 59 years old who received the Ad26.COV2.S COVID-19 vaccine or a placebo. This rearrangement joins TRBV6-6 to TRBJ1-2; D is unresolved. Sequenced material: peripheral blood, taken in a trial of Ad26.COV2.S vaccine versus placebo. CDR3 residues: CATSKSGGGYGYTF. The CDR3 region has the DNA TGTGCCACCTCAAAATCTGGAGGCGGCTATGGCTACACCTTC.